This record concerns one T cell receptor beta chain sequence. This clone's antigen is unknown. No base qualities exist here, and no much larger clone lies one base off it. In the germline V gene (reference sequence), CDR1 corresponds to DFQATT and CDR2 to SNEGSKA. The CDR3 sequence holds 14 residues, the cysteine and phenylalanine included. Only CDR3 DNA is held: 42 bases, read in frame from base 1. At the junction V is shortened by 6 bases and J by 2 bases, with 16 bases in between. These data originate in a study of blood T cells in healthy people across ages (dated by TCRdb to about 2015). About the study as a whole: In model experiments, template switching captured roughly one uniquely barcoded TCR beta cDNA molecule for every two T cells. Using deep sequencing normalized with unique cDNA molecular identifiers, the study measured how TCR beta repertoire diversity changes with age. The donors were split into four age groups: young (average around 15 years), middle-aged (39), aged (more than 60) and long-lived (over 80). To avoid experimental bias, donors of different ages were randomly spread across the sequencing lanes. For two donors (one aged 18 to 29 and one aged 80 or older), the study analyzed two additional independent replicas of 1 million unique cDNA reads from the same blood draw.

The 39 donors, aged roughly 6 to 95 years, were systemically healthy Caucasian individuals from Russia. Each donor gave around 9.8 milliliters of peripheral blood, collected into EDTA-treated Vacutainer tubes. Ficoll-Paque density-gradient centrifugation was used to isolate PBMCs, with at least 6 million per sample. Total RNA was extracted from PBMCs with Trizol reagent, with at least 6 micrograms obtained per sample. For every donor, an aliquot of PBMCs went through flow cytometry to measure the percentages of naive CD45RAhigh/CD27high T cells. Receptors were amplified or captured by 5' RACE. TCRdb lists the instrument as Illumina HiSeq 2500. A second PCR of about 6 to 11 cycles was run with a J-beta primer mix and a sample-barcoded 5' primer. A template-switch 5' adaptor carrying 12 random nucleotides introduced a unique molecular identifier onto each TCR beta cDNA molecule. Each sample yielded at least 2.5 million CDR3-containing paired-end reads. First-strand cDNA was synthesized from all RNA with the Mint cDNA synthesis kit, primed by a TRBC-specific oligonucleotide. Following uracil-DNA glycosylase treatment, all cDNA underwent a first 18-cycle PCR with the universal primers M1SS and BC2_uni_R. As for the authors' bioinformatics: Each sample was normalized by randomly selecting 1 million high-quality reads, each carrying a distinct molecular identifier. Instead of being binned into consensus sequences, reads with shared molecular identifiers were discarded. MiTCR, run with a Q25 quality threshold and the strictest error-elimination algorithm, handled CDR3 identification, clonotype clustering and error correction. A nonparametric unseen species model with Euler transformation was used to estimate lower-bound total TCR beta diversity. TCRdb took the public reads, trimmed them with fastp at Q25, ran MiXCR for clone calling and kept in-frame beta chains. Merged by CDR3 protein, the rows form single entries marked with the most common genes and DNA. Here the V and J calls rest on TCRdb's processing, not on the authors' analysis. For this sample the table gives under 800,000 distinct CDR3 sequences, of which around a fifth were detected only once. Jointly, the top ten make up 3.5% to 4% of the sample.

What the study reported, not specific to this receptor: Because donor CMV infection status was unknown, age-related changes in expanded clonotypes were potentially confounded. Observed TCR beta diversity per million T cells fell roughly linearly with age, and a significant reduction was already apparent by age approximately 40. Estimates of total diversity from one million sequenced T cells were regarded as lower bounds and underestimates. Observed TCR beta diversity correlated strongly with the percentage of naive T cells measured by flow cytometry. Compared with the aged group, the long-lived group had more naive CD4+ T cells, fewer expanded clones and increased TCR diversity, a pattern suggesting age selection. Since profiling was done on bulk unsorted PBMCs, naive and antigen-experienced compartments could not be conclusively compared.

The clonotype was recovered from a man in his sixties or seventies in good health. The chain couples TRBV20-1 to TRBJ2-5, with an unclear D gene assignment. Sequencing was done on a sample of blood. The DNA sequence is TGCAGTGCCTCCGGAGAACGGGTTCAAGAGACCCAGTACTTC. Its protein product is CSASGERVQETQYF.